The sequence of this TCR beta chain was determined in a study of CD4 T cells in relation to SARS-CoV-2 and coronaviruses. Study as a whole: TCR beta CDR3s were sequenced after 10-day antigen culture of PBMCs. Controls used an HIV-1 Nef peptide pool or no peptide. Crossreactive spike epitopes shared across donors were mapped to their HLA restriction.

CD4+ T cells from unexposed donors were obtained before the COVID-19 pandemic (2011-2018). The cells were cultured for under 13 days before CD4+ T cells were isolated. Testing used SARS-CoV-2 S/N and four cold-coronavirus spikes on unexposed-donor CD4+ T cells, cells permitting. This clone has only a few counts. Its antigen remains unidentified. The assay was immunoSEQ multiplex PCR, and TCRdb's table has in-frame clones only and misses some. The data show under 20,000 clones, with more than 75% seen just once and 30% to 35% held by the top ten. The CDR3 runs 17 residues. Trimming left V 3 bases short and J 4 bases short, with 19 bases between. Germline V gene data show CDR1 as SGDLS and CDR2 as YYNGEE.

The clonotype was recovered from a human donor in good health. The sequencing input was CD4+ T cells from PBMCs, cultured in vitro. The V call is TRBV9, the J call TRBJ2-2, with D possibly being TRBD2 (5 bases). The CDR3 DNA reads as TGTGCCAGCAGCGGAGGACTCCCCTACGTGGCCACCGGGGAGCTGTTTTTT. Its protein product is CASSGGLPYVATGELFF.